This T cell receptor (beta chain) was sequenced in a study of blood T cells in healthy people across ages. There are 14 residues in the CDR3. V shed 0 bases and J shed 4 bases, with 9 bases lying between them. Germline V CDR1 and CDR2: DFQATT, SNEGSKA (reference sequence). In the case of this clonotype: No antigen is known for it.

Together with a sample-barcoded 5' primer, a J-beta primer mix was included in a second PCR lasting about 6 to 11 cycles. TCRdb fed the 5' RACE reads into MiXCR, producing one record per CDR3 protein. The data hold some 1,800,000 distinct CDR3 sequences, with about two fifths observed a single time. Whole-study results and caveats: Estimated diversity that came from one million T cells was considered an underestimate.

Sample: blood. This receptor was obtained from a human donor in good health. The chain uses TRBV20-1 and TRBJ1-4; tentative D call: TRBD1 (5 bases). The CDR3 bases are TGCAGTGCTAGAGACCGCGGGGGTAATGAAAAACTGTTTTTT. As protein: CSARDRGGNEKLFF.